Here is one TCR beta chain with its context. Its matching antigen is unknown. This sample is drawn from a study of T cell repertoires in cytomegalovirus infection. Study information: Public signatures in TCR beta pointed to CMV infection and matching HLA type.

MiXCR was run by TCRdb on the reads, yielding one entry per CDR3 protein. The sample carries some 62,000 distinct CDR3 sequences, around 20% recorded once. From germline, CDR1 is SGHVS and CDR2 FQNEAQ. With 1 base removed from V and 4 bases from J, the gap between germline ends came to 8 bases. The CDR3 extends over 15 amino acids. Here the sequenced sample was CD8+ T cells from cultured PBMCs, taken from culture after CMV antigen stimulation. The source of this sequence is a human donor in good health (CMV status not recorded). Some clones in this sample may be carry-over from other donors' samples. The chain joins TRBV7-8 to TRBJ1-6; tentatively, D is TRBD1 (5 bases). The CDR3 sequence: CASSLGRDYNSPLHF. The CDR3 DNA follows: TGTGCCAGCAGCTTAGGCAGGGATTATAATTCACCCCTCCACTTT.